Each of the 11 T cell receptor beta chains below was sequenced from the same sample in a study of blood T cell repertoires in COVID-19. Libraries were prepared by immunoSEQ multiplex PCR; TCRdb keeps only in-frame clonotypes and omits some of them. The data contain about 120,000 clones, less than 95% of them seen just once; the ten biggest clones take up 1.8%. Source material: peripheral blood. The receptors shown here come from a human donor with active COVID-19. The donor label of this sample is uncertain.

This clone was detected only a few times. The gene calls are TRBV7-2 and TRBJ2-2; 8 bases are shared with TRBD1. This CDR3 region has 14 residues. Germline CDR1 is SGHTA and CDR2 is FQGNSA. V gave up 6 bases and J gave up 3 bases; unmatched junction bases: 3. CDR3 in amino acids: CASSRQGYTGELFF. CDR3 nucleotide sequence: TGTGCCAGCAGTCGACAGGGGTACACCGGGGAGCTGTTTTTT.

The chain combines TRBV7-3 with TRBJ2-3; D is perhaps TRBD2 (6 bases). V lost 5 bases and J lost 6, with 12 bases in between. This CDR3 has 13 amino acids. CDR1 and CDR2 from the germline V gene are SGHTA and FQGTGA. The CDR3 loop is CASSPPGGDTQYF. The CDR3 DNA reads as TGTGCCAGCAGCCCCCCTGGGGGGGATACGCAGTATTTT.

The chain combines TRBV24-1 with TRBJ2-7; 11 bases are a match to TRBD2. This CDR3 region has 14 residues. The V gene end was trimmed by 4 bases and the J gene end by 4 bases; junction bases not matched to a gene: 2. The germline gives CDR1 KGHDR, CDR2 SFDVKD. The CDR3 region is CATSDTSGGYEQYF. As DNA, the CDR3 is TGTGCCACCAGTGACACTAGCGGGGGTTACGAGCAGTACTTC.

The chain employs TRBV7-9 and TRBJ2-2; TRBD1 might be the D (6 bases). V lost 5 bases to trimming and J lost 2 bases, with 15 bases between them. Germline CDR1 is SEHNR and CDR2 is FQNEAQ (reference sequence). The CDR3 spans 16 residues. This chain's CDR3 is CASSLRGHINTGELFF. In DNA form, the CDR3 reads TGTGCCAGCAGCCTACGGGGACACATAAACACCGGGGAGCTGTTTTTT.

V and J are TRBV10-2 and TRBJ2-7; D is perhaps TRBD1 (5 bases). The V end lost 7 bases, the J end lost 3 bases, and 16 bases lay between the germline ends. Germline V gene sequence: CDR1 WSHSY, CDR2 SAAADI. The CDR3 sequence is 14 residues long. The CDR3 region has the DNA TGCGCCAGCAAAAGGCAGGGTGGTATCTACGAGCAGTACTTC. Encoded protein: CASKRQGGIYEQYF.

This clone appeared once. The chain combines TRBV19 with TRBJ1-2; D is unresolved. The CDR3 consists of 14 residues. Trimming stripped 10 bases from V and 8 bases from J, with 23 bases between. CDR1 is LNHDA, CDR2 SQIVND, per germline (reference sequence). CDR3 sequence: CANDVQRASGGYTF. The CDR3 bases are TGTGCCAATGATGTTCAGCGGGCCTCAGGCGGCTACACCTTC. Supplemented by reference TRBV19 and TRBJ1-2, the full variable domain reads DGGITQSPKYLFRKEGQNVTLSCEQNLNHDAMYWYRQDPGQGLRLIYYSQIVNDFQKGDIAEGYSVSREKKESFPLTVTSAQKNPTAFYLCANDVQRASGGYTFGSGTRLTVV.

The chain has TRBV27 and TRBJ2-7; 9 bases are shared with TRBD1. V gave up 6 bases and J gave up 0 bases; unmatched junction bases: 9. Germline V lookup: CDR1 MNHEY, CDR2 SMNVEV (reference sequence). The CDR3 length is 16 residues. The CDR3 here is CASSIAGTGSSYEQYF. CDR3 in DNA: TGTGCCAGCAGCATCGCCGGGACAGGGAGCTCCTACGAGCAGTACTTC.

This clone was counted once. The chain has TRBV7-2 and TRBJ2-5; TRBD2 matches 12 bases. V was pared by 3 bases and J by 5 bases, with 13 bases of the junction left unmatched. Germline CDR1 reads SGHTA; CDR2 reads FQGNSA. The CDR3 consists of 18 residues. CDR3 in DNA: TGTGCCAGCAGCTTCAACCGAATAACTAGCGGGGGGCCCGAGACCCAGTACTTC. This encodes CASSFNRITSGGPETQYF.

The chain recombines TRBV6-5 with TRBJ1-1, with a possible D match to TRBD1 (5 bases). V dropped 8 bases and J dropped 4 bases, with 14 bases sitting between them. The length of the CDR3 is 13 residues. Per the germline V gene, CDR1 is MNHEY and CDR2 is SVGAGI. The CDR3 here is CASLRQSATEAFF. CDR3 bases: TGTGCCAGCTTAAGACAGTCCGCCACTGAAGCTTTCTTT.

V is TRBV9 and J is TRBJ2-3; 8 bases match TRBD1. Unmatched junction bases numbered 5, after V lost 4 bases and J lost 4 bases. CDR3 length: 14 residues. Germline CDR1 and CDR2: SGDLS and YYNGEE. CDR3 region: CASSIGTGPDTQYF. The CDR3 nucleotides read TGTGCCAGCAGCATAGGGACAGGTCCAGATACGCAGTATTTT.

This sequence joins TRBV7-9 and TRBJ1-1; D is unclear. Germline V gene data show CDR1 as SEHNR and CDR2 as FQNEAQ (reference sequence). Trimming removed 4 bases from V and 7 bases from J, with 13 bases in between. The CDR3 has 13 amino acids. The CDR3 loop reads CASSSLLSIEAFF. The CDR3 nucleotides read TGTGCCAGCAGCTCCTTACTTTCGATTGAAGCTTTCTTT.